This T cell receptor beta chain was sequenced during a study of blood T cells in healthy people across ages. Per-sample PBMC isolation yielded at least 6.5 million cells. Primed by a sample-barcoded 5' primer and a J-beta primer mix, a second PCR proceeded for about 6 to 12 cycles. Samples each returned at least 3 million CDR3-containing paired-end reads. TCRdb itself ran the 5' RACE reads through MiXCR, one entry per CDR3 protein. The sample includes roughly 2 million distinct CDR3 sequences, 40% to 55% of them seen just once. The CDR3 is 13 amino acids. Trimming took 7 bases from V and 6 from J, leaving 18 bases between them. Germline CDR1 SQVTM, CDR2 ANQGSEA.

This clonotype was sampled from a woman between 40 and 55 years old in good health. This chain joins TRBV29-1 and TRBJ1-2; possible D gene TRBD1, 6 bases. The sequenced sample consisted of blood. The CDR3 DNA is TGCAGCGCTACAGACCCCACAGGGCATGGCTACACCTTC. Amino acid sequence: CSATDPTGHGYTF.